The 21 T cell receptor beta chains presented below share a single source sample, sequenced in a study of neurological immune-mediated disorders. Each CDR3 protein is one row after TCRdb ran MiXCR on the 5' RACE reads. The table has about 36,000 distinct CDR3 sequences, under 13% seen once. What was sequenced was PBMCs. These receptors were collected from a young woman with HTLV-1-associated myelopathy (HAM/TSP).

This clonotype was recorded many times. The V gene is TRBV5-6, the J gene TRBJ2-3; 9 nucleotides align to TRBD2. V dropped 7 bases and J dropped 6; count of bases not matched to a gene: 9. CDR1 SGHDT and CDR2 YYEEEE come from the germline V gene. The CDR3 has 14 amino acids. CDR3: CASLWAGGTDTQYF. In DNA form, the CDR3 reads TGTGCCAGCCTCTGGGCGGGGGGGACGGATACGCAGTATTTT.

This clonotype showed up many times. The chain links TRBV20-1 to TRBJ2-7; tentative D call: TRBD1 (6 bases). The CDR3 is 17 residues long. Trimming shortened V by 5 bases and J by 2 bases, and 25 bases separated the two germline ends. Germline loops: CDR1 DFQATT, CDR2 SNEGSKA (reference sequence). CDR3 amino acids: CSAPTRGRDLVTYEQYF. The DNA of the CDR3 is TGCAGTGCTCCCACCAGGGGACGGGACCTTGTTACCTACGAGCAGTACTTC.

This clonotype was counted at least ten times. This chain's CDR3 is CASSLAVVYAAEFYEQYF. CDR3 bases: TGTGCCAGCAGCTTAGCGGTAGTGTATGCAGCGGAGTTCTACGAGCAGTACTTC. The V and J genes are TRBV7-8 and TRBJ2-7, with a tentative D call TRBD2 (5 bases). From germline, CDR1 is SGHVS and CDR2 FQNEAQ. V lost 0 bases and J lost 3, with 21 bases in between. The CDR3 spans 18 residues.

This clonotype was seen many times. V gene TRBV20-1 combines with J gene TRBJ1-1; TRBD1 agrees at 9 bases. Per germline, CDR1 DFQATT and CDR2 SNEGSKA (reference sequence). V was clipped by 6 bases and J by 3 bases; unmatched bases: 8. This CDR3 has 14 residues. CDR3: CSASPGQGDTEAFF. CDR3 coding DNA: TGCAGTGCGAGCCCGGGACAGGGAGACACTGAAGCTTTCTTT.

This clonotype was counted ten times or more. V usage is TRBV20-1 and J usage is TRBJ2-3; 10 bases fit TRBD2. V shed 5 bases and J 4 bases; nucleotides not matched to a gene: 6. Per the germline V gene, CDR1 is DFQATT and CDR2 is SNEGSKA (reference sequence). CDR3 length: 14 residues. Written as DNA, the CDR3 is TGCAGTGCTGATCTAGCGGGGGTACCAGATACGCAGTATTTT. As protein: CSADLAGVPDTQYF.

This clonotype showed up many times. V and J are TRBV7-2 and TRBJ1-5; D is ambiguous. The CDR3 is 16 amino acids. Trimming shortened V by 0 bases and J by 0 bases, and 9 bases separated the two germline ends. Germline V gene data show CDR1 as SGHTA and CDR2 as FQGNSA. The CDR3 is CASSLATVFSNQPQHF. The DNA for the CDR3 is TGTGCCAGCAGCTTAGCGACGGTCTTTAGCAATCAGCCCCAGCATTTT.

This clonotype was observed at least ten times. The chain uses TRBV20-1 and TRBJ1-2; unclear D gene. Trimming took off 1 base at V and 5 bases at J, with 5 bases between the two ends. The CDR3 is made up of 11 amino acids. Germline CDR1 and CDR2: DFQATT and SNEGSKA (reference sequence). In DNA form, the CDR3 reads TGCAGTGCTAGAGGCGTATATGGCTACACCTTC. Translated: CSARGVYGYTF.

The chain couples TRBV6-1 to TRBJ2-7; 9 nucleotides match TRBD1. The CDR3 loop spans 15 amino acids. V lost 0 bases, J lost 6 bases, and 6 bases stayed unmatched. CDR1 and CDR2 (germline): MNHNS, SASEGT. CDR3: CASSEAGTGTIEQYF. The CDR3 nucleotides read TGTGCCAGCAGTGAAGCCGGGACAGGGACTATCGAGCAGTACTTC.

The table lists this clonotype with many counts. The rearrangement joins TRBV6-6 to TRBJ1-2; D remains unclear. Germline V gene sequence: CDR1 MNHNY, CDR2 SVGAGI (reference sequence). Trimming shortened V by 4 bases and J by 8 bases, and 11 bases separated the two germline ends. This CDR3 region has 12 residues. DNA for the CDR3: TGTGCCAGCAGTTTAGGACGCGACGGCTACACCTTC. Its translation: CASSLGRDGYTF.

This clonotype was observed many times. The chain couples TRBV3-1 to TRBJ1-2, with D unresolved. Germline V gene sequence: CDR1 LGHDT, CDR2 YNNKEL (reference sequence). CDR3 length: 15 residues. The germline V and J ends were trimmed by 1 base and 9 bases, with 18 bases remaining between them. CDR3 loop: CASSQGDASRGSYTF. DNA for the CDR3: TGTGCCAGCAGCCAAGGAGATGCCAGTCGGGGTAGCTACACCTTC.

In this sample, this clonotype turned up many times. The genes are TRBV27 and TRBJ1-1, with D unclear. The CDR3 contains 13 residues. CDR1 is MNHEY, CDR2 SMNVEV, per germline (reference sequence). V lost 8 bases and J lost 6, with 16 bases in between. This CDR3 reads CASYAHSFAEAFF. DNA of the CDR3: TGTGCCAGCTATGCTCACAGTTTCGCTGAAGCTTTCTTT.

This clonotype has at least ten counts. The rearrangement links TRBV10-1 to TRBJ2-2; D is perhaps TRBD1 or TRBD2 (5 bases each). The CDR3 spans 15 residues. Germline V gene data show CDR1 as WNHNN and CDR2 as SYGVQD (reference sequence). Trimming left V 2 bases short and J 0 bases short, with 7 bases between. The CDR3 nucleotides read TGCGCCAGCAGTGAGGGGACGCCGAACACCGGGGAGCTGTTTTTT. The encoded protein is CASSEGTPNTGELFF.

This clonotype has a count of ten or more. V and J are TRBV6-2 or TRBV6-3 and TRBJ1-2, with a possible D match to TRBD1 (6 bases). Germline V gene data show CDR1 as MNHEY and CDR2 as SVGEGT. This CDR3 is built from 12 residues. Trimming pared 4 bases from V and 7 bases from J, leaving 10 bases between. CDR3 protein: CASSSTGAGYTF. The CDR3 DNA reads TGTGCCAGCAGTTCCACGGGGGCTGGCTACACCTTC.

Ten or more counts support this clonotype. This sequence joins TRBV20-1 and TRBJ2-7; possible D gene TRBD1, 6 bases. V was shortened by 1 base and J by 0 bases, with 10 bases between the two germline ends. The CDR3 is 14 amino acids. Germline loops: CDR1 DFQATT, CDR2 SNEGSKA (reference sequence). The CDR3 is CSARGGQSSYEQYF. The DNA for the CDR3 is TGCAGTGCTAGAGGAGGACAGAGCTCCTACGAGCAGTACTTC.

This clonotype was detected many times. This chain connects TRBV20-1 to TRBJ1-3; no clear D. The ends were cut back, 4 bases at V and 4 bases at J, with 11 bases in the middle. This CDR3 has 13 residues. CDR1 and CDR2 from the germline V gene are DFQATT and SNEGSKA (reference sequence). The CDR3 DNA sequence: TGCAGTGCTACCCTTACGTCAGGAAACACCATATATTTT. Amino acid sequence: CSATLTSGNTIYF.

Ten or more counts support this clonotype. The rearrangement uses TRBV6-5 and TRBJ2-2; 13 nucleotides align to TRBD2. CDR3 length: 17 residues. Germline V CDR1 and CDR2: MNHEY, SVGAGI. V was pared by 0 bases and J by 7 bases, with 5 bases of the junction left unmatched. The CDR3 reads CASSYSWTSGRRGELFF. The CDR3 DNA reads as TGTGCCAGCAGTTACTCTTGGACTAGCGGGAGACGCGGGGAGCTGTTTTTT.

This clonotype was detected many times. This sequence joins TRBV10-3 and TRBJ2-2, with D hard to call. The V end lost 6 bases, the J end lost 0 bases, and 2 bases lay between the germline ends. Per germline, CDR1 ENHRY and CDR2 SYGVKD. CDR3 length: 12 amino acids. The CDR3 loop reads CAISPNTGELFF. The CDR3 nucleotides are TGTGCCATCAGCCCGAACACCGGGGAGCTGTTTTTT.

This clonotype was seen at least ten times. V usage is TRBV28 and J usage is TRBJ2-2, with D hard to call. The CDR3 runs 13 residues. V lost 6 bases, J lost 4 bases, and 9 bases lay in between. The germline CDR1 and CDR2 sequences are MDHEN and SYDVKM. The CDR3 DNA is TGTGCCAGCAGAAGGGAACCCACCGGGGAGCTGTTTTTT. Translating gives CASRREPTGELFF.

At least ten counts were recorded for this clonotype. The chain uses TRBV5-1 and TRBJ1-3; no definite D call. This CDR3 has 15 amino acids. The ends were cut back, 4 bases at V and 0 bases at J, with 11 bases in the middle. Germline loops: CDR1 SGHRS, CDR2 YFSETQ. The CDR3: CASSDGLSSGNTIYF. The CDR3 bases are TGCGCCAGCAGCGATGGACTGAGCTCTGGAAACACCATATATTTT.

This clonotype was picked up many times. The chain combines TRBV20-1 with TRBJ1-6; D might be TRBD1 (5 bases). CDR1 is DFQATT, CDR2 SNEGSKA, per germline (reference sequence). The CDR3 totals 16 residues. V gave up 4 bases and J gave up 6 bases, with 19 bases separating them. As DNA, the CDR3 is TGCAGTGCTAATCCTTTACAAGGGACTAGTAATTCACCCCTCCACTTT. As protein: CSANPLQGTSNSPLHF.

This clonotype was seen at least ten times. The chain has TRBV5-5 and TRBJ1-2; 7 bases align to TRBD1. J was trimmed by 2 bases and V by 5 bases; bases with no gene match: 12. The germline CDR1 and CDR2 sequences are SGHKS and YYEKEE (reference sequence). The CDR3 is 16 residues long. The CDR3 spells CASSPDLQTGNYGYTF. The CDR3 nucleotides are TGTGCCAGCAGTCCAGACCTACAGACAGGGAACTATGGCTACACCTTC.